What follows is one T cell receptor (beta chain) and its context. Its specificity is unknown. The data are from a study of radiotherapy plus CTLA-4 blockade in lung cancer. Study conclusions and caveats: The study found tumor-derived TCR clones expanded in blood after radiotherapy plus ipilimumab. Early shifts in blood T cell clones, with interferon-beta, reportedly predicted response best.

Assay used: immunoSEQ multiplex PCR; TCRdb lists only in-frame clones, some missing. The sample includes about 90,000 clones, over 75% of them seen just once. The V segment lost 5 bases and the J segment 0 bases; nucleotides outside the gene matches: 5. The CDR3 extends over 15 amino acids. Germline assignment: CDR1 MNHEY and CDR2 SMNVEV (reference sequence). Those patients who had chemo-refractory metastatic non-small-cell lung cancer were given focal radiation along with CTLA-4 blockade through ipilimumab. This receptor was identified in a human donor with non-small cell lung cancer that progressed on radiotherapy plus ipilimumab. V gene TRBV27 combines with J gene TRBJ2-3, with TRBD2 matching 7 bases. The sample consisted of peripheral blood, taken from a patient treated with radiotherapy plus ipilimumab. CDR3 sequence: CASSVWGGSTDTQYF. As DNA, the CDR3 is TGTGCCAGCAGTGTCTGGGGGGGGAGCACAGATACGCAGTATTTT.